This entry is about one T cell receptor beta chain. This record belongs to a study of blood T cell repertoires in COVID-19. Germline V lookup: CDR1 SGHAT, CDR2 FQNNGV. With 5 bases clipped from V and 10 bases from J, the junction kept 5 bases outside the gene matches. The CDR3 covers 15 residues. Sequencing was performed with immunoSEQ multiplex PCR; in TCRdb, only in-frame clones are kept and a portion is missing. Altogether 150,000 to 180,000 clones are present, approximately 85% being singletons, with the ten largest covering about 0.63%. The source is a man in his sixties with COVID-19, enrolled during active disease. The rearrangement links TRBV11-2 to TRBJ2-1, with 16 bases matching TRBD2. Sample: peripheral blood. CDR3 residues: CASSPGLAGGREQFF. Here the CDR3 DNA reads TGTGCCAGCAGCCCGGGACTAGCGGGAGGGCGGGAGCAGTTCTTC.